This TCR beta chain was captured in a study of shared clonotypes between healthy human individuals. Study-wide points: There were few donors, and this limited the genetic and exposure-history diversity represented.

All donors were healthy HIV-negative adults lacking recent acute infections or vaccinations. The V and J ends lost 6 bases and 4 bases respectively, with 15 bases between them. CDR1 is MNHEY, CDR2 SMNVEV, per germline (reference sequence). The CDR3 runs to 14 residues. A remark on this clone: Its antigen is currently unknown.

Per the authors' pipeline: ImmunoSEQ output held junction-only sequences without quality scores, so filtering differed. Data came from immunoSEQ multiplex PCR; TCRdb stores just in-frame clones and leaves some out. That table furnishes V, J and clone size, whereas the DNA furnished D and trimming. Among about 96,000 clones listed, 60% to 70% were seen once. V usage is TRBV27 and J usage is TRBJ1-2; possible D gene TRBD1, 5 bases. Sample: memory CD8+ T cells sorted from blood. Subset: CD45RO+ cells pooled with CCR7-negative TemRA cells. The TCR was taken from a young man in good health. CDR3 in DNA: TGTGCCAGCAGCGACTTGAGGGGAACCTATGGCTACACCTTC. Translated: CASSDLRGTYGYTF.